Listed below are T cell receptor beta chains from one sample, sequenced in a study of cytomegalovirus exposure and HLA in healthy donors. TCRdb's table, derived via immunoSEQ multiplex PCR, lists solely in-frame clones and lacks some. This sample has over 95,000 clones, with roughly 69% found just once. Sequencing was performed on PBMCs. Every receptor here comes from a human donor in good health. The CDR3 runs from the conserved cysteine through the conserved F or W. Clone size, where shown, is once, few, many, or a class for clones that have expanded.

clone_size | j_call | v_call | cdr3_aa
few | TRBJ1-3 | TRBV28 | CASSLAQGSGNTIYF
. | TRBJ1-2 | TRBV27 | CATRRQGTVYGYTF
few | TRBJ1-6 | TRBV18 | CASSGSWGNSPLHF
. | TRBJ2-2 | TRBV7-9 | CASSLETGEITGELFF
. | TRBJ1-2 | TRBV10-3 | CAISEGGSVRGYTF
. | TRBJ1-4 | TRBV30 | CAWTHDEKLFF
. | TRBJ2-7 | TRBV27 | CASSLRSGRAYEQYF
. | TRBJ2-7 | TRBV7-2 | CASSSGTSNSYEQYF
. | TRBJ1-2 | TRBV5-1 | CASSLGTGNGWNGYTF
few | TRBJ2-5 | TRBV7-9 | CASSSAAGDETQYF
. | TRBJ2-1 | TRBV11-3 | CASSKRLAGGNEQFF
. | TRBJ1-1 | TRBV27 | CASRSWTAKGGEAFF
. | TRBJ1-5 | TRBV2 | CASRGEGNQPQHF
few | TRBJ2-1 | TRBV29-1 | CSVGGGRDGYANEQFF
. | TRBJ1-5 | TRBV28 | CASGGQGISQHF
. | TRBJ2-7 | TRBV28 | CASSFSVGLVLF
. | TRBJ2-7 | TRBV5-1 | CASSLQDIAYEQYF
. | TRBJ2-5 | TRBV7-8 | CASSQIRLAGRYQETQYF
. | TRBJ2-3 | TRBV27 | CASSLLSGGPDTQYF
. | TRBJ2-1 | TRBV29-1 | CSPRTGPNEQFF
. | TRBJ1-5 | TRBV7-7 | CASSLGANQPQHF
. | TRBJ1-2 | TRBV6-6 | CASSSRKGDERGYTF
. | TRBJ1-1 | TRBV5-6 | CATLRREIKGTESFF
. | TRBJ2-3 | TRBV29-1 | CSVGQTLRLNTDTQYF
. | . | TRBV5-1 | CASSLVVSPYEQYF
. | TRBJ1-3 | TRBV5-1 | CASSTEGAGNTIYF
. | TRBJ1-1 | TRBV2 | CASGRQGARSEAFF